The 5 T cell receptor beta chains listed next were all sequenced from one sample in a study of T cell repertoires in cytomegalovirus infection. TCRdb used MiXCR to reprocess the reads, holding one entry per CDR3 protein. This repertoire shows hundreds of thousands of distinct CDR3 sequences, about a third found once; its top ten account for under 3%. The sample consisted of PBMCs. Every receptor here comes from a human donor in good health (CMV status not recorded). Some clones in this sample may be carry-over from other donors' samples.

V is TRBV28 and J is TRBJ1-4; tentatively, D is TRBD1 (5 bases). Trimming pared 6 bases from V and 2 bases from J, leaving 16 bases between. Germline assignment: CDR1 MDHEN and CDR2 SYDVKM. The CDR3 sequence is 16 residues long. CDR3 loop: CASSRNPAGTNEKLFF. The DNA for the CDR3 is TGTGCCAGCAGCCGAAACCCGGCAGGGACTAATGAAAAACTGTTTTTT.

The rearrangement links TRBV15 to TRBJ2-5; 10 bases match TRBD1. This CDR3 region has 15 residues. Trimming removed 6 bases from V and 4 bases from J; junction bases left unmatched: 8. Germline V gene data show CDR1 as LNHNV and CDR2 as YYDKDF (reference sequence). The CDR3 coding sequence is TGTGCCACCAGGGGACAGGGGAGCATCGGAGAGACCCAGTACTTC. Translating it yields CATRGQGSIGETQYF.

The sample holds many counts of this clonotype. This chain uses TRBV7-6 with TRBJ2-7; D gene unclear. CDR3 length: 15 residues. CDR1 and CDR2 (germline): SGHVS, FNYEAQ. V was shortened by 1 base and J by 5 bases, with 15 bases between the two germline ends. As DNA, the CDR3 is TGTGCCAGCAGCTTAGTGGCGTGGAAGGGCCACGAGCAGTACTTC. Amino acids: CASSLVAWKGHEQYF. The full variable domain, rest sourced from reference TRBV7-6 and TRBJ2-7, is GAGVSQSPRYKVTKRGQDVALRCDPISGHVSLYWYRQALGQGPEFLTYFNYEAQQDKSGLPNDRFSAERPEGSISTLTIQRTEQRDSAMYRCASSLVAWKGHEQYFGPGTRLTVT.

CDR3 in DNA: TGTGCCAGCAGTTACGAGGGGGGATCGGCCCAGCATTTT. Its protein is CASSYEGGSAQHF. The gene calls are TRBV6-2 or TRBV6-3 and TRBJ1-5; D perhaps matches TRBD1 (6 bases). The CDR3 is 13 residues long. Germline-derived CDR1 and CDR2 are MNHEY and SVGEGT. Trimming shortened V by 2 bases and J by 11 bases, and 13 bases separated the two germline ends.

This clonotype was picked up a small number of times. The V gene is TRBV6-1, the J gene TRBJ2-1, with TRBD2 matching 7 bases. The CDR3 spans 15 residues. The germline CDR1 and CDR2 sequences are MNHNS and SASEGT. The V and J ends lost 2 bases and 0 bases, in that order; junction bases with no gene match: 1. The CDR3 region has the DNA TGTGCCAGCAGTGAACGGGGGGACTCCTACAATGAGCAGTTCTTC. Translating gives CASSERGDSYNEQFF.